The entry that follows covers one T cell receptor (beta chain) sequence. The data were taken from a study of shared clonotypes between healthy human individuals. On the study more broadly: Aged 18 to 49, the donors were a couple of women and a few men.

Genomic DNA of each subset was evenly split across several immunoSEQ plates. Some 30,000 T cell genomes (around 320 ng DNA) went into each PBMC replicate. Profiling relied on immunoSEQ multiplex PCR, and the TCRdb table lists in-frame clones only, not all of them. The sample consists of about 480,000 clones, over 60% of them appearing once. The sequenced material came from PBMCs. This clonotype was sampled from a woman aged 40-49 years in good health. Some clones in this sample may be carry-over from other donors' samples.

CDR3 residues: CASSLVAQTGELFF. CDR3 bases: TGTGCCAGCAGCTTAGTGGCGCAGACCGGGGAGCTGTTTTTT. J is TRBJ2-2 and V is TRBV7-3, with no clear D. The CDR3 is 14 amino acids. The V end lost 2 bases, the J end lost 5 bases, and 9 bases lay between the germline ends. CDR1 and CDR2 from the germline V gene are SGHTA and FQGTGA. The entire variable domain, with the rest obtained from reference TRBV7-3 and TRBJ2-2, is as follows: GAGVSQTPSNKVTEKGKYVELRCDPISGHTALYWYRQSLGQGPEFLIYFQGTGAADDSGLPNDRFFAVRPEGSVSTLKIQRTERGDSAVYLCASSLVAQTGELFFGEGSRLTVL.